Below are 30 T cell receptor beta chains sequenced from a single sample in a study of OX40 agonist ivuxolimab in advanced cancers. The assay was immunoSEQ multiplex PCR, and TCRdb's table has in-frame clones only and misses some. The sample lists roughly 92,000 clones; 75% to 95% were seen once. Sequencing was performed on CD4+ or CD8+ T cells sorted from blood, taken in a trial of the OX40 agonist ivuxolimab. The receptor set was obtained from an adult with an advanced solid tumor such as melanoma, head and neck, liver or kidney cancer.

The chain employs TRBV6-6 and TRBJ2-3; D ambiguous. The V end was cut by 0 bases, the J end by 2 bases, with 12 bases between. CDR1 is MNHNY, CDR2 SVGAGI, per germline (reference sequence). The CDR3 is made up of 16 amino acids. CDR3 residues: CASSYSGLEHTDTQYF. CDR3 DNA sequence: TGTGCCAGCAGTTACTCGGGCCTAGAACACACAGATACGCAGTATTTT.

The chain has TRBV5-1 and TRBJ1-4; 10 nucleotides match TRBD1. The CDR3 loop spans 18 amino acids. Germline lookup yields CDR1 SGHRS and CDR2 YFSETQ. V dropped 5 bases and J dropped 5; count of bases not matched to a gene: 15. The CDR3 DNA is TGCGCCAGCAGTTCCTCGACAGGGGGCTGGTGGGCCAATGAAAAACTGTTTTTT. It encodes CASSSSTGGWWANEKLFF. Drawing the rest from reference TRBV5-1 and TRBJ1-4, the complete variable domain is KAGVTQTPRYLIKTRGQQVTLSCSPISGHRSVSWYQQTPGQGLQFLFEYFSETQRNKGNFPGRFSGRQFSNSRSEMNVSTLELGDSALYLCASSSSTGGWWANEKLFFGSGTQLSVL.

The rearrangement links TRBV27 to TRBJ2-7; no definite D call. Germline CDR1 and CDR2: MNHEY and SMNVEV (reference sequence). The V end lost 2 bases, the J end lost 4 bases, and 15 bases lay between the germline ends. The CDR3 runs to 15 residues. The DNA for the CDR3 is TGTGCCAGCAGTTTAAGAACGGGTTTAGCTTACGAGCAGTACTTC. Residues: CASSLRTGLAYEQYF.

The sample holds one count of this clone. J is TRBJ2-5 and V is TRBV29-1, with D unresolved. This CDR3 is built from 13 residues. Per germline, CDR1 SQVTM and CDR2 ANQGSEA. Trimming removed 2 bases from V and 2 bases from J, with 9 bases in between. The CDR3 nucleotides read TGCAGCGTTGAACACAGCGTGCAAGAGACCCAGTACTTC. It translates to CSVEHSVQETQYF.

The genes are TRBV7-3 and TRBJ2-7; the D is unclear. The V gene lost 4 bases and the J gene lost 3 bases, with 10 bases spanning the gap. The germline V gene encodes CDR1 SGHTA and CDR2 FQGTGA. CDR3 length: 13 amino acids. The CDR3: CASSYGPFYEQYF. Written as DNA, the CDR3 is TGTGCCAGCAGCTATGGACCGTTCTACGAGCAGTACTTC.

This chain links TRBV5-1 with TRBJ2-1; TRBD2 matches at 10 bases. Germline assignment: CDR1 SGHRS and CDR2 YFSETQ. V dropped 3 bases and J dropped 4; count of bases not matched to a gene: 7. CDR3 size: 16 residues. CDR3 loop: CASSYGAGGVYNEQFF. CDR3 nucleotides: TGCGCCAGCAGCTATGGAGCGGGAGGGGTTTACAATGAGCAGTTCTTC.

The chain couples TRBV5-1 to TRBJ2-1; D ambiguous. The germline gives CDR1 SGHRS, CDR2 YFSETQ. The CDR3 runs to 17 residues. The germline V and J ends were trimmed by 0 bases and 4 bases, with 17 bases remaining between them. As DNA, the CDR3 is TGCGCCAGCAGCTTGGCCAGTGGGCGAATATTGTACAATGAGCAGTTCTTC. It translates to CASSLASGRILYNEQFF.

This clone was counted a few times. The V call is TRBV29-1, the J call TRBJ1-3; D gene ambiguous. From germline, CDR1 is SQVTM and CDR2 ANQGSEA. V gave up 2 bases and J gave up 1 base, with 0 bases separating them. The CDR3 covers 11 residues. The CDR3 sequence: CSVESGNTIYF. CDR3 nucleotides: TGCAGCGTTGAATCTGGAAACACCATATATTTT.

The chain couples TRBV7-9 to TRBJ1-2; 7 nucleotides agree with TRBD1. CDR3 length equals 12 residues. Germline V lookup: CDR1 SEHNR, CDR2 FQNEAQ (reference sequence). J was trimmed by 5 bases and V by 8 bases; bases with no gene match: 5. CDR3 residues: CASARGTYGYTF. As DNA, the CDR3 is TGTGCCAGCGCCAGGGGGACTTATGGCTACACCTTC.

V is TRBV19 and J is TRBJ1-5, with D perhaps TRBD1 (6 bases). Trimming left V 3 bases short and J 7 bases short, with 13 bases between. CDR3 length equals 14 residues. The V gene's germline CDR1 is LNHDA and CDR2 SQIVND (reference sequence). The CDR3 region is CASSMGFGGQPQHF. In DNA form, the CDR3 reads TGTGCCAGTAGTATGGGATTCGGGGGCCAGCCCCAGCATTTT.

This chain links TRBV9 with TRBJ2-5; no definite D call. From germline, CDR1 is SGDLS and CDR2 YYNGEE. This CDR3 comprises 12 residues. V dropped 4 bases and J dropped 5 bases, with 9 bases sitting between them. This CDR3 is CASSLTSETQYF. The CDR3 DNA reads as TGTGCCAGCAGCCTCACTTCTGAGACCCAGTACTTC.

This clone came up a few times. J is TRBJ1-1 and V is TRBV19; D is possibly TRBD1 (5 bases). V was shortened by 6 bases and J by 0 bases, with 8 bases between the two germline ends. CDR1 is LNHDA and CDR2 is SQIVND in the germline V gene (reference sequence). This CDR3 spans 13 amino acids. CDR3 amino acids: CASSDRLNTEAFF. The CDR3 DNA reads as TGTGCCAGTAGCGACAGACTGAACACTGAAGCTTTCTTT.

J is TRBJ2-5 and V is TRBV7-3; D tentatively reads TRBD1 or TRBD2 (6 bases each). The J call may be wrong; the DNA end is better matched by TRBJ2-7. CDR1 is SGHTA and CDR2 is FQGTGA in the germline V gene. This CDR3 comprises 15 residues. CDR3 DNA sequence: TGTGCCAGCAGCTTCTACGGGGGCAGCTCCTACGAGCAGTACTTC. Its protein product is CASSFYGGSSYEQYF.

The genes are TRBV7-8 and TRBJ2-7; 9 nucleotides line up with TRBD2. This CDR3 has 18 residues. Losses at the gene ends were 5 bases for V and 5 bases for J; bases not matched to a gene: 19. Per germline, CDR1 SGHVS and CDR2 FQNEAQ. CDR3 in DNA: TGTGCCAGCAGCCACCGGCGGGGTAGCGGGAGTGGGTTGAACGAGCAGTACTTC. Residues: CASSHRRGSGSGLNEQYF. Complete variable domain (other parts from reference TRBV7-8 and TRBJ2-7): GAGVSQSPRYKVAKRGQDVALRCDPISGHVSLFWYQQALGQGPEFLTYFQNEAQLDKSGLPSDRFFAERPEGSVSTLKIQRTQQEDSAVYLCASSHRRGSGSGLNEQYFGPGTRLTVT.

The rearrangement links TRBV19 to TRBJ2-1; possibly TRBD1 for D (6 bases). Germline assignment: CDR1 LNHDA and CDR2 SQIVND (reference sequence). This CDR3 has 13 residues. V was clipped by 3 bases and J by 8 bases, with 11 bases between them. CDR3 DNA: TGTGCCAGTAGTATGAACGGACAGCATGAGCAGTTCTTC. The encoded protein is CASSMNGQHEQFF.

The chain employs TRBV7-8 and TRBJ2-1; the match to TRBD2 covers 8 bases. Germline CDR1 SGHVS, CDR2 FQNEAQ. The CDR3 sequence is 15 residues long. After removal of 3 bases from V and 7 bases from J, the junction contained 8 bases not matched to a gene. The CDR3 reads CASSFSGRLGNEQFF. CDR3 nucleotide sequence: TGTGCCAGCAGCTTCAGCGGGAGATTGGGGAATGAGCAGTTCTTC.

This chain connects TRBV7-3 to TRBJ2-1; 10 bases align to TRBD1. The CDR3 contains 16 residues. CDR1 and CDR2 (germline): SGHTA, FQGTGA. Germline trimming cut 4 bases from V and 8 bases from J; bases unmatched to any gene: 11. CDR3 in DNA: TGTGCCAGCAGCTCTCTTGGACAGGGGGGAAGAGATGAGCAGTTCTTC. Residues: CASSSLGQGGRDEQFF. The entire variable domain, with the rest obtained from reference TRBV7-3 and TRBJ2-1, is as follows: GAGVSQTPSNKVTEKGKYVELRCDPISGHTALYWYRQSLGQGPEFLIYFQGTGAADDSGLPNDRFFAVRPEGSVSTLKIQRTERGDSAVYLCASSSLGQGGRDEQFFGPGTRLTVL.

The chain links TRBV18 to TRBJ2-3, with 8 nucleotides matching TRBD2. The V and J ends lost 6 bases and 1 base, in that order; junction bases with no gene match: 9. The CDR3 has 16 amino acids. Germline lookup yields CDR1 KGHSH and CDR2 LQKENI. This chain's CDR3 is CASSALLAEGTDTQYF. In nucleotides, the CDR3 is TGTGCCAGCTCTGCCTTACTAGCGGAGGGCACAGATACGCAGTATTTT.

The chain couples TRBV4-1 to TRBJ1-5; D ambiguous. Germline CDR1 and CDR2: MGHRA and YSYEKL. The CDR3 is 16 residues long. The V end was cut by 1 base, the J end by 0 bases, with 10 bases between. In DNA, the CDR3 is TGCGCCAGCAGCCAAGTTCCCGATTATAGCAATCAGCCCCAGCATTTT. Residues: CASSQVPDYSNQPQHF.

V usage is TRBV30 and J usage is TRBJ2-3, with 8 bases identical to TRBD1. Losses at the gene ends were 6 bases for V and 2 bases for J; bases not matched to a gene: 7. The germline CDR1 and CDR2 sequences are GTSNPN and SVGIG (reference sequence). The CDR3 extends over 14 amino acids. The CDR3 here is CACTSQGVTDTQYF. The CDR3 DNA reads TGTGCCTGCACTTCACAGGGGGTCACAGATACGCAGTATTTT. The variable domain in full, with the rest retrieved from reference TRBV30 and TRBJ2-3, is SQTIHQWPATLVQPVGSPLSLECTVEGTSNPNLYWYRQAAGRGLQLLFYSVGIGQISSEVPQNLSASRPQDRQFILSSKKLLLSDSGFYLCACTSQGVTDTQYFGPGTRLTVL.

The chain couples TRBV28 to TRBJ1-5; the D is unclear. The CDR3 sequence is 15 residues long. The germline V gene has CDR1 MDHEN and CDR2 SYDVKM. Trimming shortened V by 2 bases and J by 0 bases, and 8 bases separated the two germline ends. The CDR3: CASSLGQYSNQPQHF. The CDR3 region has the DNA TGTGCCAGCAGTTTAGGTCAGTATAGCAATCAGCCCCAGCATTTT.

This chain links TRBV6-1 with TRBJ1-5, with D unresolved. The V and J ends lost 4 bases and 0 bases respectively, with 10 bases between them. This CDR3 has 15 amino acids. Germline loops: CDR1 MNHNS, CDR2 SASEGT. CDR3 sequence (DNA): TGTGCCAGCAGTGTTGGGTACTATAGCAATCAGCCCCAGCATTTT. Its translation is CASSVGYYSNQPQHF.

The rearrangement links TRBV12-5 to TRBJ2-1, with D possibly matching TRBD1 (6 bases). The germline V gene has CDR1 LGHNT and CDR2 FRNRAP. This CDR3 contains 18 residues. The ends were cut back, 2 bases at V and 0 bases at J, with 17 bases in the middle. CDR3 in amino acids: CASGLIEGETSSYNEQFF. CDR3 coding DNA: TGTGCTAGTGGTTTGATTGAGGGGGAGACGAGCTCCTACAATGAGCAGTTCTTC.

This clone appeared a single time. CDR3 protein: CASSPSLAGLDGGAQYF. DNA for the CDR3: TGTGCCAGCTCACCTTCCTTGGCGGGACTAGACGGAGGAGCGCAGTATTTT. The chain employs TRBV18 and TRBJ2-3; TRBD2 aligns across 8 bases. The CDR3 sequence is 17 residues long. CDR1 is KGHSH and CDR2 is LQKENI in the germline V gene. V shed 3 bases, J shed 10 bases, and the junction held 18 bases outside the gene matches.

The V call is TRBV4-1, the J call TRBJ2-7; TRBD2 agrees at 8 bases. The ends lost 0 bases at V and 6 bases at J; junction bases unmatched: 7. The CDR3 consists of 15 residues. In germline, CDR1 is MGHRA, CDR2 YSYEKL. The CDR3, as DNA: TGCGCCAGCAGCCAAGATGAACCGGGACTAGGCGAGCAGTACTTC. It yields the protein CASSQDEPGLGEQYF.

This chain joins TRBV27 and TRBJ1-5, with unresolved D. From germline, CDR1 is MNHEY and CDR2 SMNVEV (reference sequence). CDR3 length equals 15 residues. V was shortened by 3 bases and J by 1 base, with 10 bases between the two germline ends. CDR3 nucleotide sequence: TGTGCCAGCAGTTTGATTGGACTGAGCAATCAGCCCCAGCATTTT. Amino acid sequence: CASSLIGLSNQPQHF.

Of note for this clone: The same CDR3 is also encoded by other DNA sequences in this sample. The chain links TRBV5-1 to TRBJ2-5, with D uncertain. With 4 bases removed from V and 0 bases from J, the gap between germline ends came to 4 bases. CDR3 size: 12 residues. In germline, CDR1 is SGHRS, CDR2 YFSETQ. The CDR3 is CASSLNQETQYF. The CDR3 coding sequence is TGCGCCAGCAGCCTGAACCAAGAGACCCAGTACTTC.

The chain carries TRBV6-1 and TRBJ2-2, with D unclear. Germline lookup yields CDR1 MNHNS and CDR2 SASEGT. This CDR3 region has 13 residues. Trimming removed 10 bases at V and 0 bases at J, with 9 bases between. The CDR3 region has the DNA TGTGCCATCCACCAAGCGAACACCGGGGAGCTGTTTTTT. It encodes CAIHQANTGELFF.

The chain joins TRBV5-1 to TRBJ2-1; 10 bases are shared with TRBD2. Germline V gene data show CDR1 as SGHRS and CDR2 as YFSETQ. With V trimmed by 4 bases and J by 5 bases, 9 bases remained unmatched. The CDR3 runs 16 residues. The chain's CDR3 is CASSPQVGLADNEQFF. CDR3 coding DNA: TGCGCCAGCAGCCCGCAGGTTGGACTAGCGGACAATGAGCAGTTCTTC. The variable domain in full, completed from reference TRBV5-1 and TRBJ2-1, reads KAGVTQTPRYLIKTRGQQVTLSCSPISGHRSVSWYQQTPGQGLQFLFEYFSETQRNKGNFPGRFSGRQFSNSRSEMNVSTLELGDSALYLCASSPQVGLADNEQFFGPGTRLTVL.

CDR3 sequence: CASSIDPLRSGANVLTF. The CDR3 region has the DNA TGTGCCAGTAGTATAGACCCCCTCCGCTCTGGGGCCAACGTCCTGACTTTC. The gene calls are TRBV19 and TRBJ2-6; D gene ambiguous. Trimming took off 0 bases at V and 0 bases at J, with 9 bases between the two ends. There are 17 residues in the CDR3. CDR1 is LNHDA and CDR2 is SQIVND in the germline V gene (reference sequence).